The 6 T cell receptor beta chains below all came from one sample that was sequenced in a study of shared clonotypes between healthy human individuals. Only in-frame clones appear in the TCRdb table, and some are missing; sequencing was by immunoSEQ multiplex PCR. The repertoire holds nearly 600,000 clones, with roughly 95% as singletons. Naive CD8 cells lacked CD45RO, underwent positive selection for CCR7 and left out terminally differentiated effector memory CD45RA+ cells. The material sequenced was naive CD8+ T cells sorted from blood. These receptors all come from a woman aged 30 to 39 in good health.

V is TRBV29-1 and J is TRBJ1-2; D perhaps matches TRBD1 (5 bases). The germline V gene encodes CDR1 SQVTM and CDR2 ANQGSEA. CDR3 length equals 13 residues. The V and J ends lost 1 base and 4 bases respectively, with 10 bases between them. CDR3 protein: CSVEGGVVYGYTF. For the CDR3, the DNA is TGCAGCGTTGAAGGGGGGGTTGTCTATGGCTACACCTTC.

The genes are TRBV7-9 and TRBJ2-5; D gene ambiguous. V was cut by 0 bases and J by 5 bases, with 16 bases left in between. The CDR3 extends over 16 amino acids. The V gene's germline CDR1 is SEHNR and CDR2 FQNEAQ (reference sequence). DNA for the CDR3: TGTGCCAGCAGCTTAGCCCTTACAGAGCCCAAGGAGACCCAGTACTTC. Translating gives CASSLALTEPKETQYF. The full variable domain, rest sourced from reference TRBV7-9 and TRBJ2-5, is DTGVSQNPRHKITKRGQNVTFRCDPISEHNRLYWYRQTLGQGPEFLTYFQNEAQLEKSRLLSDRFSAERPKGSFSTLEIQRTEQGDSAMYLCASSLALTEPKETQYFGPGTRLLVL.

The CDR3 nucleotides are TGTGCCAGCAGCCAAGTCAACCTCCTCGGTGAGCAGTTCTTC. As protein: CASSQVNLLGEQFF. The V call is TRBV14, the J call TRBJ2-1; D ambiguous. With 1 base removed from V and 9 bases from J, the gap between germline ends came to 13 bases. Germline assignment: CDR1 SGHDN and CDR2 FVKESK. The length of the CDR3 is 14 residues.

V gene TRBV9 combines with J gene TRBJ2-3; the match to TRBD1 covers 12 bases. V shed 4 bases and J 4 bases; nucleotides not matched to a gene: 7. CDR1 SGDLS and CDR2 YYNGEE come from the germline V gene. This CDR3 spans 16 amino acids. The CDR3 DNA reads TGTGCCAGCAGCCCCGGGGACAGGGGGCAAGCAGATACGCAGTATTTT. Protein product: CASSPGDRGQADTQYF.

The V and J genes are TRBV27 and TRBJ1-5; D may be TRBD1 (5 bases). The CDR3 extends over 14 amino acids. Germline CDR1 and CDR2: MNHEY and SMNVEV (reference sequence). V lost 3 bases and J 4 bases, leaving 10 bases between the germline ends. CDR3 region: CASSFLRGNQPQHF. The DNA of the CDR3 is TGTGCCAGCAGTTTTTTGCGGGGGAATCAGCCCCAGCATTTT.

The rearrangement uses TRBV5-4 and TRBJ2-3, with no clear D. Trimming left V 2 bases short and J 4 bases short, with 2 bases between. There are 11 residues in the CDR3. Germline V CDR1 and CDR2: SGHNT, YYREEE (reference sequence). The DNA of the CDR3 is TGTGCCAGCAGCTTCGCAGATACGCAGTATTTT. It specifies CASSFADTQYF.